Presented here are 4 T cell receptor beta chains from one specimen sequenced in a study of vaccination effects on CD4 cells after COVID-19 (dated by TCRdb to between 2020 and 2023). These receptors have no identified antigens. After less than 13 days of culture, CD4+ T cells were isolated with the EasySep CD4+ T cell isolation kit. Participants received two doses of either the BNT162b2 or the mRNA-1273 mRNA SARS-CoV-2 vaccine. Libraries were constructed by the immunoSEQ multiplex PCR assay. Drawn from immuneACCESS, this table holds only the in-frame rearrangements with V and J called that TCRdb kept. Clones are partly lost; checked studies trace under half to an unresolved V gene and leave the rest unexplained. This sample has more than 60,000 clones in its table, and around 69% of those were observed once. The top ten hold 2.2% of the sample. This material consisted of CD4+ T cells from PBMCs cultured without peptide, taken after COVID-19 vaccination. The receptors were sampled from a human donor who received a COVID-19 vaccine.

This clone was counted once. Here the CDR3 DNA reads TGCGCCAGCAGCCGGGGGGGGGAGTACCAAGAGACCCAGTACTTC. It specifies CASSRGGEYQETQYF. The chain has TRBV5-1 and TRBJ2-5, with 8 bases identical to TRBD2. CDR3 size: 15 residues. Losses at the gene ends were 4 bases for V and 0 bases for J; bases not matched to a gene: 5. Germline V gene lookup returns CDR1 SGHRS and CDR2 YFSETQ.

This clone was observed once. This chain links TRBV6-2 or TRBV6-3 with TRBJ2-5, with 8 bases identical to TRBD1. The trim removed 2 bases at V and 12 bases at J, leaving 5 bases unmatched. Germline CDR1 MNHEY, CDR2 SVGEGT. The CDR3 spans 12 residues. CDR3 region: CASSYSYRGEYF. The CDR3, as DNA: TGTGCCAGCAGTTACAGTTACAGGGGGGAGTACTTC.

CDR3 region: CASSLRTEAFF. The CDR3 DNA reads as TGTGCCAGCAGTTTAAGGACCGAAGCTTTCTTT. The V call is TRBV28, the J call TRBJ1-1, with D unclear. Looked up from germline, CDR1 is MDHEN and CDR2 is SYDVKM. The V end was cut by 2 bases, the J end by 8 bases, with 6 bases between. This CDR3 is built from 11 residues.

This clone showed up just once. The chain joins TRBV7-2 to TRBJ2-1, with 8 bases lining up with TRBD2. This CDR3 is built from 17 residues. The germline gives CDR1 SGHTA, CDR2 FQGNSA. With 2 bases clipped from V and 5 bases from J, the junction kept 11 bases outside the gene matches. The CDR3 sequence is CASSLRSGLAPDNEQFF. The DNA for the CDR3 is TGTGCCAGCAGCTTACGTTCTGGACTAGCCCCCGACAATGAGCAGTTCTTC.